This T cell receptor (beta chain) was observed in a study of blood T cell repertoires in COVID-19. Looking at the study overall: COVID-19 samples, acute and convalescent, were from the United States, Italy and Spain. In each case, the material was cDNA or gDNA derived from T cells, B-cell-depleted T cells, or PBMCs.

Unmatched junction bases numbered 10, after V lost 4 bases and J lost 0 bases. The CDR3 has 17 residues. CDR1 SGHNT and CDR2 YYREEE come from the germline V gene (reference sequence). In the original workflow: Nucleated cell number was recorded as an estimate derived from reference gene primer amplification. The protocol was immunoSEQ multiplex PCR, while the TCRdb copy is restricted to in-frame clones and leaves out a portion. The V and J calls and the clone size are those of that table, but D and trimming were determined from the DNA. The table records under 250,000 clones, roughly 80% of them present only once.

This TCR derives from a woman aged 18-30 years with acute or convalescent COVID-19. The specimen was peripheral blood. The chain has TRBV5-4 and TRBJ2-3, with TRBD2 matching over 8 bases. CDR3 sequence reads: CASSTPTSADSTDTQYF. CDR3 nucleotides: TGTGCCAGCAGCACCCCGACTAGCGCAGATAGCACAGATACGCAGTATTTT.